Below are 25 T cell receptor beta chains sequenced from a single sample in a study of blood T cell repertoires in COVID-19. Here immunoSEQ multiplex PCR was the method, and the copy in TCRdb shows in-frame clones only, minus some. The sample has about 300,000 clones, approximately 86% seen once; the top ten hold about 2.7%. The sample comprised PBMCs or T cells enriched from blood (not recorded which). These TCRs come from a woman between 18 and 29 years old who had recovered from COVID-19.

This clone has a handful of counts. The chain links TRBV7-9 to TRBJ2-7; D remains unclear. CDR3 length: 12 residues. Germline lookup yields CDR1 SEHNR and CDR2 FQNEAQ (reference sequence). V lost 5 bases and J 3 bases, leaving 8 bases between the germline ends. The CDR3 spells CASSSENYEQYF. In nucleotides, the CDR3 is TGTGCCAGCAGCAGCGAAAACTACGAGCAGTACTTC.

The rearrangement uses TRBV9 and TRBJ1-5; TRBD1 might be the D (6 bases). Germline V gene lookup returns CDR1 SGDLS and CDR2 YYNGEE. CDR3 size: 14 residues. Trimming stripped 3 bases from V and 3 bases from J, with 10 bases between. For the CDR3, the DNA is TGTGCCAGCAGCGAGGGGGTCGTCAATCAGCCCCAGCATTTT. Protein: CASSEGVVNQPQHF.

The CDR3 region is CASSLASGGAETQYF. In nucleotides, the CDR3 is TGTGCCAGCAGCTTGGCTAGCGGGGGGGCAGAGACCCAGTACTTC. This chain uses TRBV5-4 with TRBJ2-5, with 12 bases identical to TRBD2. Germline CDR1 is SGHNT and CDR2 is YYREEE (reference sequence). Losses at the gene ends were 0 bases for V and 4 bases for J; bases not matched to a gene: 1. This CDR3 is 15 amino acids long.

V gene TRBV13 combines with J gene TRBJ2-7, with TRBD2 matching 10 bases. Germline values: CDR1 PRHDT, CDR2 FYEKMQ (reference sequence). Germline trimming cut 4 bases from V and 0 bases from J; bases unmatched to any gene: 3. The CDR3 runs 15 residues. The DNA of the CDR3 is TGTGCCAGCAGCTATCTAGCGGGGGACTCCTACGAGCAGTACTTC. This codes for CASSYLAGDSYEQYF.

The CDR3 DNA follows: TGTGCCATCAGTCCGACAGGGGGCACAGATACGCAGTATTTT. Translation: CAISPTGGTDTQYF. V and J are TRBV10-3 and TRBJ2-3; the match to TRBD1 covers 8 bases. CDR3 length equals 14 residues. The V segment lost 5 bases and the J segment 1 base; nucleotides outside the gene matches: 2. CDR1 and CDR2 from the germline V gene are ENHRY and SYGVKD.

This chain uses TRBV5-5 with TRBJ2-7; a weak D match, TRBD2 (7 bases). Germline-derived CDR1 and CDR2 are SGHKS and YYEKEE (reference sequence). The length of the CDR3 is 18 residues. Between the trimmed V and J ends, which lost 0 bases and 0 bases, there was a span of 19 bases. The CDR3 loop is CASSLAGGPSPISYEQYF. The CDR3 DNA reads as TGTGCCAGCAGCTTGGCCGGGGGGCCTTCACCTATCTCCTACGAGCAGTACTTC.

This rearrangement joins TRBV12-3 or TRBV12-4 to TRBJ1-6, with D possibly TRBD1 on 6 matching bases. V was cut by 5 bases and J by 7 bases, with 9 bases left in between. CDR3 size: 13 residues. The DNA for the CDR3 is TGTGCCAGCAGTCCCGGACAGAATTCACCCCTCCACTTT. Translation gives CASSPGQNSPLHF.

CDR3 bases: TGTGCCAGCAGCCAACCCGCAGGGTCATGGCCCCAGCATTTT. It codes for CASSQPAGSWPQHF. J is TRBJ1-5 and V is TRBV16, with D possibly TRBD1 on 5 matching bases. V lost 2 bases to trimming and J lost 9 bases, with 14 bases between them. Per the germline V gene, CDR1 is KGHSY and CDR2 is FQNENV. The CDR3 spans 14 residues.

This clone was observed once. V is TRBV6-5 and J is TRBJ1-3; D is undetermined. The V end was cut by 0 bases, the J end by 2 bases, with 11 bases between. This CDR3 comprises 16 residues. Germline values: CDR1 MNHEY, CDR2 SVGAGI. The DNA of the CDR3 is TGTGCCAGCAGTTACTCGAGGCGTCTAGCTGGAAACACCATATATTTT. Translating gives CASSYSRRLAGNTIYF.

This chain links TRBV6-6 with TRBJ1-5; D not resolved. CDR3 size: 13 residues. V was shortened by 8 bases and J by 5 bases, with 13 bases between the two germline ends. CDR1 is MNHNY, CDR2 SVGAGI, per germline (reference sequence). CDR3 nucleotides: TGTGCCAGCTCAATGTCAGGTGATCAGCCCCAGCATTTT. This translates into CASSMSGDQPQHF.

The J gene is TRBJ1-1, the V gene TRBV7-9, with 11 bases identical to TRBD1. The CDR3 spans 15 residues. The J segment lost 5 bases and the V segment lost 2 bases, leaving 4 bases of the junction unmatched. Germline V CDR1 and CDR2: SEHNR, FQNEAQ (reference sequence). The CDR3 reads CASSLKGQGGTEAFF. The CDR3 DNA reads as TGTGCCAGCAGCTTAAAGGGACAGGGGGGGACTGAAGCTTTCTTT. The whole variable domain, filled in from reference TRBV7-9 and TRBJ1-1, reads DTGVSQNPRHKITKRGQNVTFRCDPISEHNRLYWYRQTLGQGPEFLTYFQNEAQLEKSRLLSDRFSAERPKGSFSTLEIQRTEQGDSAMYLCASSLKGQGGTEAFFGQGTRLTVV.

This chain connects TRBV7-3 to TRBJ2-7; TRBD1 aligns across 7 bases. The CDR3 is made up of 13 amino acids. Looked up from germline, CDR1 is SGHTA and CDR2 is FQGTGA. The trim removed 3 bases at V and 6 bases at J, leaving 5 bases unmatched. CDR3 DNA: TGTGCCAGCAGCTTTTACAGGGACAGCGAGCAGTACTTC. It encodes CASSFYRDSEQYF.

The sample holds a few counts of this clone. This chain links TRBV12-5 with TRBJ1-3; no definite D call. The germline V gene has CDR1 LGHNT and CDR2 FRNRAP. Trimming removed 3 bases from V and 2 bases from J, with 8 bases in between. The CDR3 extends over 14 amino acids. In nucleotides, the CDR3 is TGTGCTAGTGGTTTTAAGACAACTGGAAACACCATATATTTT. Amino acids: CASGFKTTGNTIYF.

CDR3 in amino acids: CASSVVRGREKYEQYF. The CDR3 DNA follows: TGTGCCAGCAGCGTAGTACGAGGGCGAGAAAAATACGAGCAGTACTTC. The chain is built from TRBV9 and TRBJ2-7; possibly TRBD2 for D (5 bases). The germline V gene encodes CDR1 SGDLS and CDR2 YYNGEE. This CDR3 spans 16 amino acids. The germline V and J ends were trimmed by 0 bases and 4 bases, with 17 bases remaining between them. Full variable domain (rest looked up from reference TRBV9 and TRBJ2-7): DSGVTQTPKHLITATGQRVTLRCSPRSGDLSVYWYQQSLDQGLQFLIQYYNGEERAKGNILERFSAQQFPDLHSELNLSSLELGDSALYFCASSVVRGREKYEQYFGPGTRLTVT.

The chain uses TRBV28 and TRBJ2-1; TRBD1 aligns across 8 bases. Germline V CDR1 and CDR2: MDHEN, SYDVKM. After removal of 5 bases from V and 5 bases from J, the junction contained 8 bases not matched to a gene. This CDR3 spans 15 amino acids. The CDR3 DNA sequence: TGTGCCAGCAGTGAGCGACAGGGGTCGAACAATGAGCAGTTCTTC. Protein product: CASSERQGSNNEQFF.

V is TRBV12-3 or TRBV12-4 and J is TRBJ1-5, with a possible D match to TRBD1 (5 bases). The CDR3 is 12 residues long. Trimming shortened V by 6 bases and J by 7 bases, and 10 bases separated the two germline ends. The CDR3 spells CASSRAGQPQHF. As DNA, the CDR3 is TGTGCCAGCAGCAGGGCCGGGCAGCCCCAGCATTTT.

The V and J genes are TRBV4-2 and TRBJ2-1, with 10 bases identical to TRBD2. The CDR3 sequence is 15 residues long. V was pared by 4 bases and J by 5 bases, with 5 bases of the junction left unmatched. Germline CDR1 LGHNA, CDR2 YNFKEQ. In DNA form, the CDR3 reads TGTGCCAGCAGCCGGGAAGCGGGAGGGGACAATGAGCAGTTCTTC. Protein product: CASSREAGGDNEQFF.

This clone was seen once. This chain uses TRBV7-9 with TRBJ1-2; unclear D gene. The length of the CDR3 is 15 residues. Trimming took off 3 bases at V and 1 base at J, with 12 bases between the two ends. Germline V lookup: CDR1 SEHNR, CDR2 FQNEAQ (reference sequence). The chain's CDR3 is CASSLSTAYNYGYTF. The CDR3 DNA reads TGTGCCAGCAGCTTGAGCACAGCTTATAACTATGGCTACACCTTC.

V usage is TRBV6-5 and J usage is TRBJ2-7; possible D gene TRBD1, 5 bases. CDR1 and CDR2 (germline): MNHEY, SVGAGI. The CDR3 is made up of 14 amino acids. V was cut by 4 bases and J by 0 bases, with 10 bases left in between. This chain's CDR3 is CASSFRVFSYEQYF. CDR3 coding DNA: TGTGCCAGCAGTTTCAGGGTGTTCTCCTACGAGCAGTACTTC.

A single count supports this clone. The CDR3 is CASSQIDLANYGYTF. The CDR3 DNA reads as TGTGCCAGCAGCCAAATCGATCTAGCTAACTATGGCTACACCTTC. This chain links TRBV7-2 with TRBJ1-2; the D is unclear. V lost 5 bases and J 0 bases, leaving 13 bases between the germline ends. This CDR3 comprises 15 residues. CDR1 SGHTA and CDR2 FQGNSA come from the germline V gene.

This chain uses TRBV25-1 with TRBJ1-2, with TRBD1 as a possible D gene (6 bases). V was shortened by 6 bases and J by 0 bases, with 17 bases between the two germline ends. In germline, CDR1 is MGHDK, CDR2 SYGVNS. The CDR3 runs 16 residues. This CDR3 is CASSGQSRLTNYGYTF. CDR3 coding DNA: TGTGCCAGCAGCGGACAGTCGCGCCTGACTAACTATGGCTACACCTTC.

This sequence joins TRBV15 and TRBJ2-7, with D unclear. The CDR3 sequence is 17 residues long. Trimming took 3 bases from V and 2 from J, leaving 20 bases between them. Per germline, CDR1 LNHNV and CDR2 YYDKDF (reference sequence). This CDR3 is CATSRLPLGPMPYEQYF. Written as DNA, the CDR3 is TGTGCCACCAGCAGGCTCCCGCTTGGGCCGATGCCCTACGAGCAGTACTTC.

The rearrangement links TRBV27 to TRBJ1-1; 10 bases align to TRBD1. This CDR3 has 16 amino acids. CDR1 is MNHEY and CDR2 is SMNVEV in the germline V gene (reference sequence). The V segment lost 7 bases and the J segment 0 bases; nucleotides outside the gene matches: 8. As DNA, the CDR3 is TGTGCCAGCAACCCGAGACAGGGGGCTATGAACACTGAAGCTTTCTTT. Protein: CASNPRQGAMNTEAFF.

J is TRBJ1-3 and V is TRBV27; no definite D call. V lost 6 bases, J lost 0 bases, and 12 bases lay in between. From germline, CDR1 is MNHEY and CDR2 SMNVEV (reference sequence). This CDR3 contains 15 residues. The CDR3 here is CASRPSGGSGNTIYF. The CDR3 DNA reads as TGTGCCAGCAGGCCCTCAGGAGGCTCTGGAAACACCATATATTTT.

This clone has only a few counts. The genes are TRBV5-6 and TRBJ1-5, with D uncertain. Germline CDR1 is SGHDT and CDR2 is YYEEEE. V gave up 1 base and J gave up 2 bases, with 13 bases separating them. This CDR3 spans 16 amino acids. CDR3 residues: CASSLYQWGGNQPQHF. The DNA for the CDR3 is TGTGCCAGCAGCTTGTATCAGTGGGGAGGCAATCAGCCCCAGCATTTT.